A selection of T cell receptor beta chains follows, all from one sample in a study of T cells in Graves' hyperthyroidism and ophthalmopathy. One entry per CDR3 protein results from TCRdb running MiXCR on the multiplex PCR reads. The sample shows about 500,000 distinct CDR3 sequences, around 17% of them seen only once. Sequencing was carried out using blood. These TCRs come from a woman between 18 and 30 years old with Graves' hyperthyroidism. The CDR3 runs from the conserved cysteine through the conserved F or W. Each record gives: V gene, D gene, J gene, clone size, CDR3 DNA, CDR3 protein. D genes are given only for firm matches. Clone size is stated in some rows and not others, as once, few, many or a class when expanded.

>TRBV7-8|TRBD1|TRBJ2-5|.
TGTGCCAGCAGCTTAACCGGGACAGTGAAAGAGACCCAGTACTTC
CASSLTGTVKETQYF
>TRBV28|TRBD1|TRBJ1-4|many
TGTGCCAGCAGTTTCCCCGGGACAGCTAATGAAAAACTGTTTTTT
CASSFPGTANEKLFF
>TRBV6-2/TRBV6-3|.|TRBJ1-1|few
TGTGCCAGCAGTTACCCTGGAGAAGCTTTCTTT
CASSYPGEAFF
>TRBV6-2/TRBV6-3|.|TRBJ2-1|.
TGTGCCAGCAGGGCGGGGGACAGTCCTCACAATGAGCAGTTCTTC
CASRAGDSPHNEQFF
>TRBV30|TRBD1|TRBJ2-1|many
TGTGCCTGGAGTGTCCGGGACAGGGGGAACAATGAGCAGTTCTTC
CAWSVRDRGNNEQFF
>TRBV6-1|TRBD1|TRBJ2-1|few
TGTGCCAGCAGTGATTATCCGGGACAGAACCTAGGCGAGCAGTTCTTC
CASSDYPGQNLGEQFF
>TRBV24-1|TRBD2|TRBJ2-2|.
TGTGCCACCAGTGATGGACTAGCGGGGGGCCCCCGCGTCGGGGAGCTGTTTTTT
CATSDGLAGGPRVGELFF
>TRBV5-1|TRBD2|TRBJ2-1|.
TGCGCCAGCAGCTTGGTTAGCGGGAGTAAGGATGAGCAGTTCTTC
CASSLVSGSKDEQFF
>TRBV28|TRBD1|TRBJ2-7|many
TGTGCCAGCACTCCCGGACCGGACAGGGCGGGCGAGCAGTACTTC
CASTPGPDRAGEQYF
>TRBV20-1|TRBD2|TRBJ2-7|many
TGCAGTGCTAGGGGCGGGAGGGCCTACGAGCAGTACTTC
CSARGGRAYEQYF
>TRBV7-2|TRBD1|TRBJ1-1|few
TGTGCCAGCAATAAACTAGGGACAGGCCGAACTGAAGCTTTCTTT
CASNKLGTGRTEAFF
>TRBV27|.|TRBJ2-7|many
TGTGCCAGGGAGAGGGGACCCTACTCCTACGAGCAGTACTTC
CARERGPYSYEQYF
>TRBV5-1|.|TRBJ1-1|many
TGCGCCAGCAGAGGGGCCGGGGCCTGGGACACTGAAGCTTTCTTT
CASRGAGAWDTEAFF
>TRBV24-1|.|TRBJ1-2|many
TGTGCCACCAGCGCGGGACGGATTAACTATGGCTACACCTTC
CATSAGRINYGYTF
>TRBV6-5|.|TRBJ1-5|.
TGTGCCAGCAGTTACTCAGGGAGCAGCAATCAGCCCCAGCATTTT
CASSYSGSSNQPQHF
>TRBV20-1|.|TRBJ2-5|many
TGCAGTGCTAGCATCTTGGCCATCCAAGAGACCCAGTACTTC
CSASILAIQETQYF
>TRBV5-4|TRBD2|TRBJ2-1|.
TGTGCCAGCAGCAAGACTAGCGGGGGACACAATGAGCAGTTCTTC
CASSKTSGGHNEQFF
>TRBV12-3/TRBV12-4|TRBD1|TRBJ1-2|.
TGTGCCAGCAGGTGGACAGGGCACGGCTACACCTTC
CASRWTGHGYTF
>TRBV20-1|.|TRBJ2-7|many
TGCAGTGCTAGAGATCTCGTCTCTGGGGACCCCAGCGAGCAGTACTTC
CSARDLVSGDPSEQYF
>TRBV2|.|TRBJ1-1|many
TGTGCCAGTGTGGGTTGGGGGTGGACTGAAGCTTTCTTT
CASVGWGWTEAFF
>TRBV27|.|TRBJ1-5|few
TGTGCCAGCAGTTCCGGGGTAAGGGGCAATCAGCCCCAGCATTTT
CASSSGVRGNQPQHF
>TRBV20-1|.|TRBJ1-2|many
TGCAGTGCTAGAGATATACAGGCGAATAACTATGGCTACACCTTC
CSARDIQANNYGYTF
>TRBV2|.|TRBJ1-6|many
TGTGCCAGCAGTGATAGTCGAACCTATAATTCACCCCTCCACTTT
CASSDSRTYNSPLHF
>TRBV20-1|.|TRBJ2-2|.
TGCAGTGCTAGAGTTCCGGGGGCGGTCACCGGGGAGCTGTTTTTT
CSARVPGAVTGELFF
>TRBV4-1|.|TRBJ2-7|.
TGCGCCAGCAGCCAAGATTGGAGCTCCTACGAGCAGTACTTC
CASSQDWSSYEQYF
>TRBV18|TRBD2|TRBJ2-7|.
TGTGCCAGCTCACCTTCGACTAGCGGGAGCCTCCTTAACGAGCAGTACTTC
CASSPSTSGSLLNEQYF
>TRBV7-2|.|TRBJ2-1|many
TGTGCCATCGGGAAACAGAGCTCCTACAATGAGCAGTTCTTC
CAIGKQSSYNEQFF
>TRBV11-2|.|TRBJ2-7|many
TGTGCCAGCAGCTCCGGGAACGAGCAGTACTTC
CASSSGNEQYF
>TRBV12-3/TRBV12-4|.|TRBJ2-7|few
TGTGCCGGCAGTTTTGCAGTAGCCTACGAGCAGTACTTC
CAGSFAVAYEQYF
>TRBV3-1|TRBD1|TRBJ2-2|.
TGTGCCAGCAGCCAATTGGAACAGGGGGCGGGCGGGGAGCTGTTTTTT
CASSQLEQGAGGELFF
>TRBV5-1|.|TRBJ2-5|few
TGCGCCAGCAGCTTGCTCGAGGGGCCGAAAGAGACCCAGTACTTC
CASSLLEGPKETQYF
>TRBV4-1|TRBD2|TRBJ2-1|.
TGCGCCAGCAGCCAAGTCCTTCGGGGACTAGCCCGGGAGCAGTTCTTC
CASSQVLRGLAREQFF
>TRBV20-1|.|TRBJ1-2|many
TGCAGTGCTACAACCGTAGGCAGGGGAAACTATGGCTACACCTTC
CSATTVGRGNYGYTF
>TRBV2|.|TRBJ2-5|many
TGTGCCAGCAGTGGGCGGGAGACCCAGTACTTC
CASSGRETQYF
>TRBV7-9|TRBD1|TRBJ2-7|many
TGTGCCAGCAGAAAGGACCAGGGGGCCTACGAGCAGTACTTC
CASRKDQGAYEQYF
>TRBV12-3/TRBV12-4|TRBD2|TRBJ2-5|many
TGTGCCAGCAGTTTACCCCGGACTAGCGGTAAAGAGACCCAGTACTTC
CASSLPRTSGKETQYF
>TRBV15|TRBD1|TRBJ1-2|many
TGTGCCACCAGCGGATCCCGGACAGGGGGGAATGGCTACACCTTC
CATSGSRTGGNGYTF
>TRBV6-2/TRBV6-3|.|TRBJ1-5|few
TGTGCCAGCAGGGAATCGGACAACAATCAGCCCCAGCATTTT
CASRESDNNQPQHF
>TRBV20-1|.|TRBJ2-7|many
TGCAGTGCTAGAGATTTAGCGGCCGTTGAGCGCGAGCAGTACTTC
CSARDLAAVEREQYF
>TRBV4-1|.|TRBJ1-5|few
TGCGCCAGCAGCCAACTCGGTAGGGGTCAGCCCCAGCATTTT
CASSQLGRGQPQHF
>TRBV11-2|TRBD2|TRBJ2-1|many
TGTGCCAGCAGCCCGGAGCGGGGCCCCTACAATGAGCAGTTCTTC
CASSPERGPYNEQFF
>TRBV7-2|.|TRBJ1-6|.
TGTGCCAGCAGCTTAGAGACCTATAATTCACCCCTCCACTTT
CASSLETYNSPLHF
>TRBV20-1|.|TRBJ2-7|many
TGCAGTGCTAGAGATCTTGGCGGGGTTAGCTCCTACGAGCAGTACTTC
CSARDLGGVSSYEQYF
>TRBV24-1|.|TRBJ2-2|.
TGTGCCACCAGTGACGGAGGGGGTCGTATCACCGGGGAGCTGTTTTTT
CATSDGGGRITGELFF
>TRBV4-3|.|TRBJ1-3|.
TGCGCCAGCAGCCAAGTCTGGGGGGTTGGAAACACCATATATTTT
CASSQVWGVGNTIYF
>TRBV7-9|.|TRBJ1-5|many
TGTGCCAGCAGCTTAGAGGGAGGACAGCCCCAGCATTTT
CASSLEGGQPQHF
>TRBV10-1|.|TRBJ1-1|.
TGCGCCACCCAGGGGAAGCTATTGAACACTGAAGCTTTCTTT
CATQGKLLNTEAFF
>TRBV6-2/TRBV6-3|.|TRBJ1-2|few
TGTGCCAGCAGTTACAATCCGGGGAGCTATGGCTACACCTTC
CASSYNPGSYGYTF
>TRBV20-1|.|TRBJ2-7|many
TGCAGTGCTAGAGATCGGCTCCCCCCTTACGAGCAGTACTTC
CSARDRLPPYEQYF
>TRBV28|.|TRBJ1-6|few
TGTGCCAGCAGTCCGACCTGGGGTCGTAATTCACCCCTCCACTTT
CASSPTWGRNSPLHF
>TRBV6-1|.|TRBJ2-1|many
TGTGCCAGCAGTGCTGGGTTTAGGGCGAATGAGCAGTTCTTC
CASSAGFRANEQFF
>TRBV7-9|.|TRBJ2-3|few
TGTGCCAGCAGCTTAATCGGTACAGATACGCAGTATTTT
CASSLIGTDTQYF
>TRBV19|.|TRBJ1-5|.
TGTGCCAGTAGTATATGGGGGCGCAGGAGCAATCAGCCCCAGCATTTT
CASSIWGRRSNQPQHF